This TCR beta chain was obtained from a study of T cells in Graves' hyperthyroidism and ophthalmopathy. Stable hyperthyroidism: no ophthalmopathy progression over 18 months of follow-up. This clonotype was counted ten times or more. CDR1 is DFQATT and CDR2 is SNEGSKA in the germline V gene (reference sequence). The J segment lost 3 bases and the V segment lost 8 bases, leaving 6 bases of the junction unmatched. The CDR3 loop spans 13 amino acids. Amplified TCR beta CDR3 regions derived from RNA transcripts. Using the HTBI primer set, a first-round RT-PCR was run on the TCR CDR3. TCRdb re-analysed the multiplex PCR reads in MiXCR, keeping a single row per CDR3 protein. The sample carries 600,000 to 900,000 distinct CDR3 sequences, less than 20% recorded once.

Sequencing used blood. The receptor was isolated from a man aged 18 to 30 with Graves' hyperthyroidism. The rearrangement joins TRBV20-1 to TRBJ2-7; 11 nucleotides line up with TRBD2. The CDR3 loop is CSLKGTSGYEQYF. For the CDR3, the DNA is TGCAGTCTGAAGGGGACTAGCGGCTACGAGCAGTACTTC.